These T cell receptor beta chains were read from a single sample in a study of molecular identifiers for immune sequencing clone quantification. From the PCR reads, TCRdb called clonotypes with MiXCR, one entry per CDR3 protein. This table has over 55,000 distinct CDR3 sequences, less than 20% appearing once. The sample consisted of naive CD8+ T cells from blood, with Jurkat cell RNA spiked in. The receptors shown here come from a human donor in good health. Some libraries in this study had Jurkat cell RNA spiked in. The CDR3 runs from the conserved cysteine through the conserved F or W. Each record gives: V gene, J gene, clone size, D gene, CDR3 DNA, CDR3 protein. A D gene is named only where the DNA matches it firmly. Clone size is given for some rows only: seen once, a few or many times, or a class if the clone is expanded.

>TRBV4-3|TRBJ2-3|many|.
TGCGCCAGCAGCCAAGATCTTGAGAGCGGTTCTAGCACAGATACGCAGTATTTT
CASSQDLESGSSTDTQYF
>TRBV29-1|TRBJ2-7|few|.
TGCAGCGCCCTGTATGGGGCAGGGGCCGAGCAGTACTTC
CSALYGAGAEQYF
>TRBV11-2|TRBJ2-1|few|TRBD1
TGTGCCAGCAGCTCCCGGCTCCCAGGGGGCGGTGAGCAGTTCTTC
CASSSRLPGGGEQFF
>TRBV5-1|TRBJ1-1|few|.
TGCGCCAGCAGTTCGACAGGTCTTATGAACACTGAAGCTTTCTTT
CASSSTGLMNTEAFF
>TRBV5-6|TRBJ2-7|.|.
TGTGCCAGCAGCTTGCGCAGGAACCCCTACGAGCAGTACTTC
CASSLRRNPYEQYF
>TRBV5-1|TRBJ2-3|many|.
TGCGCCAGCAGAGGAGAGTCGGGGGATACGCAGTATTTT
CASRGESGDTQYF
>TRBV10-3|TRBJ2-3|many|TRBD2
TGTGCCACCCGGAGGGGGACTAGCGGGGGAGACGATACGCAGTATTTT
CATRRGTSGGDDTQYF
>TRBV12-3/TRBV12-4|TRBJ2-7|few|TRBD1
TGTGCCAGCATGGGGACAGCTTACGAGCAGTACTTC
CASMGTAYEQYF
>TRBV19|TRBJ2-5|many|.
TGTGCCAGTAAGGCAGAGACGTACCAAGAGACCCAGTACTTC
CASKAETYQETQYF
>TRBV11-2|TRBJ1-1|many|.
TGTGCCAGCAGCTTATTAGGTTGGGGAACTAACACTGAAGCTTTCTTT
CASSLLGWGTNTEAFF
>TRBV2|TRBJ2-5|.|.
TGTGCCAGCAGTGATCCAGCGGAAATCCAAGAGACCCAGTACTTC
CASSDPAEIQETQYF
>TRBV7-9|TRBJ2-1|.|.
TGTGCGGTGCGGAAGTCAACCAATGAGCAGTTCTTC
CAVRKSTNEQFF
>TRBV15|TRBJ2-3|many|.
TGTGCCACCAGCAGGACAGGAAGCACAGATACGCAGTATTTT
CATSRTGSTDTQYF
>TRBV7-9|TRBJ1-4|many|.
TGTGCCAGCAGCCGGGCTTTGTCTGGGGAAAAACTGTTTTTT
CASSRALSGEKLFF
>TRBV29-1|TRBJ2-3|many|TRBD2
TGCAGCGTTGGACTAGCGGGATTCACAGATACGCAGTATTTT
CSVGLAGFTDTQYF
>TRBV7-2|TRBJ2-2|many|.
TGTGCCAGCAGCTACTACGGGCCTTGGGGCGGGGAGCTGTTTTTT
CASSYYGPWGGELFF
>TRBV3-1|TRBJ2-1|.|.
TGTGCCAGCAGCCAAGACGACGGAATCCAACTCGGTGAGCAGTTCTTC
CASSQDDGIQLGEQFF
>TRBV7-3|TRBJ1-1|many|TRBD1
TGTGCCAGCAGCTACTCCAGGGGGGCGCGCGTGGAAGCTTTCTTT
CASSYSRGARVEAFF
>TRBV29-1|TRBJ2-5|many|.
TGCAGCGTTGAAGGGGAAAGGTCCGGGACCCAGTACTTC
CSVEGERSGTQYF
>TRBV7-9|TRBJ2-7|many|.
TGTGCCAGCAGCCGGGACGGACACGAGCAGTACTTC
CASSRDGHEQYF
>TRBV19|TRBJ2-3|many|TRBD1
TGTGCCAGTAGTATCTGGGACAGCTACACAGATACGCAGTATTTT
CASSIWDSYTDTQYF
>TRBV27|TRBJ2-7|many|TRBD1
TGTGCCATAGGACAGGGGGCCTCCTACGAGCAGTACTTC
CAIGQGASYEQYF
>TRBV25-1|TRBJ1-4|many|.
TGTGCCAGCAGTGATAACTGGTGGGATGAAAAACTGTTTTTT
CASSDNWWDEKLFF
>TRBV10-1|TRBJ2-7|many|.
TGCGCCAGCAGTGAGTCGGTGGACGAGCAGTACTTC
CASSESVDEQYF
>TRBV27|TRBJ2-1|many|.
TGTGCCAGCAGTTTTGCAGCGGCCGGATACAATGAGCAGTTCTTC
CASSFAAAGYNEQFF
>TRBV30|TRBJ1-1|many|TRBD1
TGTGCCTGGAGTACAGGGGTAGTGAACACTGAAGCTTTCTTT
CAWSTGVVNTEAFF
>TRBV5-6|TRBJ2-1|many|.
TGTGCCAGCAGCTTGGGTTCGTGGGGGCCGGACGGAGAGCAGTTCTTC
CASSLGSWGPDGEQFF
>TRBV6-1|TRBJ1-5|many|.
TGTGCCAGCAGTGAACTAGACCCCCCTAGCAATCAGCCCCAGCATTTT
CASSELDPPSNQPQHF
>TRBV4-3|TRBJ2-7|many|.
TGCGCCAGCAGCCAAGATGGGACCCCATCCTACGAGCAGTACTTC
CASSQDGTPSYEQYF
>TRBV5-8|TRBJ1-5|many|TRBD1
TGTGCCAGCAGCTTTACAGGGGGCGTACAGCCCCAGCATTTT
CASSFTGGVQPQHF
>TRBV24-1|TRBJ2-2|many|.
TGTGCCACCAGTGACCGATTAACGGGACACCACACCGGGGAGCTGTTTTTT
CATSDRLTGHHTGELFF
>TRBV7-9|TRBJ2-2|few|.
TGTGCCAGCAGCGGCGAGAGAGTTCACGGGGAGCTGTTTTTT
CASSGERVHGELFF
>TRBV12-3/TRBV12-4|TRBJ2-7|many|TRBD2
TGTGCCAGCAGCAGGATTAGCGGGAGCGCTTACGAGCAGTACTTC
CASSRISGSAYEQYF
>TRBV4-1|TRBJ2-7|many|.
TGCGCCAGCAGCCAATCGGCGACTAGTCTCGACGAGCAGTACTTC
CASSQSATSLDEQYF
>TRBV7-9|TRBJ1-2|many|.
TGTGCCAGCAGCTTAGCGGGGGCGTATGGCTACACCTTC
CASSLAGAYGYTF
>TRBV5-6|TRBJ1-1|.|.
TGTGCCAGCAGCCCCGGGGTAAATCTTGGCACTGAAGCTTTCTTT
CASSPGVNLGTEAFF
>TRBV6-1|TRBJ2-3|many|.
TGTGCCAGCAGTGATCTCAGGGGAGGAGGCACAGATACGCAGTATTTT
CASSDLRGGGTDTQYF
>TRBV7-9|TRBJ2-3|many|.
TGTGCCAGCAGCGATCCGAACCCCTCTCGCGGGAAGTCTTCAGATACGCAGTATTTT
CASSDPNPSRGKSSDTQYF
>TRBV7-8|TRBJ2-7|many|TRBD1
TGTGCCAGCAGCGACAGGGACAGAGTCTACGAGCAGTACTTC
CASSDRDRVYEQYF
>TRBV11-2|TRBJ2-7|many|.
TGTGCCAGCAGCTTACCGGGGCCGGCCTACGAGCAGTACTTC
CASSLPGPAYEQYF
>TRBV27|TRBJ2-7|few|TRBD2
TGTGCCAGCAGACTGGGGGGGAGTGGCTACGAGCAGTACTTC
CASRLGGSGYEQYF
>TRBV4-1|TRBJ1-1|many|.
TGCGCCAGCAGCCTTACGACGGGGATTCGCACTGAAGCTTTCTTT
CASSLTTGIRTEAFF